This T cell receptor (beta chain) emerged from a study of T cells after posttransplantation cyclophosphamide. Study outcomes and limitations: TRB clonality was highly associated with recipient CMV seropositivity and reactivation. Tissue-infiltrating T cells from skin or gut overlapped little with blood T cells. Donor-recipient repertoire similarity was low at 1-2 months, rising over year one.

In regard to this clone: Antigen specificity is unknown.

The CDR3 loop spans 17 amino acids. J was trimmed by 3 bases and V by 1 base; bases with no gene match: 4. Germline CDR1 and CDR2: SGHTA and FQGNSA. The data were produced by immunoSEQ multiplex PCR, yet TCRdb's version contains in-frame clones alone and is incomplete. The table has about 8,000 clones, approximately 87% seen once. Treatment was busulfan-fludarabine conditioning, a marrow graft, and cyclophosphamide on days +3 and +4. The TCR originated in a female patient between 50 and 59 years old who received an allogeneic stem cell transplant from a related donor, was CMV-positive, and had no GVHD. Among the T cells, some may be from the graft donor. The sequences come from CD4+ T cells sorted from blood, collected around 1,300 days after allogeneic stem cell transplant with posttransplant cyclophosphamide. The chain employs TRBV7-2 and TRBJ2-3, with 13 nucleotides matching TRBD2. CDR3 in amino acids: CASSLELAGGRTDTQYF. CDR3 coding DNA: TGTGCCAGCAGCTTAGAACTAGCGGGAGGGCGTACAGATACGCAGTATTTT.